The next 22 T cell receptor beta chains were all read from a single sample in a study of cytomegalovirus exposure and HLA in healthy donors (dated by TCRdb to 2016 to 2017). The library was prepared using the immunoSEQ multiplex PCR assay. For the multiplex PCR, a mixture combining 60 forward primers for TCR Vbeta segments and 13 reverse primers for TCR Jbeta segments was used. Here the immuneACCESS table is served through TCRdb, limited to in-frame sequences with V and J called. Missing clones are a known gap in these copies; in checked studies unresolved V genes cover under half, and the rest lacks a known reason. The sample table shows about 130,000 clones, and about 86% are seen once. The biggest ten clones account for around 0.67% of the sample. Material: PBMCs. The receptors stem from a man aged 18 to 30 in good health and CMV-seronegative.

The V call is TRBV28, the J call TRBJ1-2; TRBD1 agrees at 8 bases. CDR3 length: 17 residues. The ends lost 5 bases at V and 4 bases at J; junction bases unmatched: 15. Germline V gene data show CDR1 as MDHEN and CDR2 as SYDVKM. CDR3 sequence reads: CASSQGAGSGSIYGYTF. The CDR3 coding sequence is TGTGCCAGCAGTCAGGGGGCAGGCTCCGGGTCTATCTATGGCTACACCTTC.

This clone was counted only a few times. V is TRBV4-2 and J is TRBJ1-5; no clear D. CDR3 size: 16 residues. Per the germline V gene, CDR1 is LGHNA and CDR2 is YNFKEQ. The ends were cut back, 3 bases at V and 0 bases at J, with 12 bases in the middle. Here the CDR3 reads CASSHVTDYSNQPQHF. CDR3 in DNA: TGTGCCAGCAGCCACGTCACAGACTATAGCAATCAGCCCCAGCATTTT.

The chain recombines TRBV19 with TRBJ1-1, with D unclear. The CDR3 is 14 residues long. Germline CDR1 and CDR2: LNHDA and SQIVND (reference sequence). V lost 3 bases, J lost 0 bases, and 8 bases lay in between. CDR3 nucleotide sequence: TGTGCCAGTAGTATTCGGGATCTGAACACTGAAGCTTTCTTT. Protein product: CASSIRDLNTEAFF.

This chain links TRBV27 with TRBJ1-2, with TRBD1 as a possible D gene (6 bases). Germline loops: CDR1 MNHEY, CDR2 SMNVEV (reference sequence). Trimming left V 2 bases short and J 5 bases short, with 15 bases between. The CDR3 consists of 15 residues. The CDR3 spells CASSLQPGTLYGYTF. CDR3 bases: TGTGCCAGCAGTTTACAGCCGGGGACACTTTATGGCTACACCTTC.

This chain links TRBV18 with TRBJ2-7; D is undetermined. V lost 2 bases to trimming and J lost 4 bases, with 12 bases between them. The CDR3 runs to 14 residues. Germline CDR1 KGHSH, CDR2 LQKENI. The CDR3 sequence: CASSPGGLPYEQYF. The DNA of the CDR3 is TGTGCCAGCTCACCAGGTGGGCTCCCGTACGAGCAGTACTTC.

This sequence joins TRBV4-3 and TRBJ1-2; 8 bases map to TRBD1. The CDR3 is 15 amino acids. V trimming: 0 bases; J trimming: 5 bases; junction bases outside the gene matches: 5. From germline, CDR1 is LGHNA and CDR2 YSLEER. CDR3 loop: CASSQEGTGRYGYTF. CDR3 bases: TGCGCCAGCAGCCAAGAGGGGACAGGTCGGTATGGCTACACCTTC.

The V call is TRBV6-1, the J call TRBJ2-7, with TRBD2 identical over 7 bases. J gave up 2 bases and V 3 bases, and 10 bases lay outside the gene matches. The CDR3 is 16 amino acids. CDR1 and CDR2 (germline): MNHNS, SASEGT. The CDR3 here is CASSELGTGGPYEQYF. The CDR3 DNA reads TGTGCCAGCAGTGAGTTAGGGACGGGGGGACCCTACGAGCAGTACTTC.

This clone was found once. The CDR3 loop reads CASSQDWGTGLLPGELFF. In DNA form, the CDR3 reads TGCGCCAGCAGCCAAGATTGGGGGACAGGGTTACTTCCCGGGGAGCTGTTTTTT. The rearrangement joins TRBV4-3 to TRBJ2-2; 9 bases are shared with TRBD1. Per the germline V gene, CDR1 is LGHNA and CDR2 is YSLEER. The CDR3 contains 18 residues. The V gene end was trimmed by 0 bases and the J gene end by 6 bases; junction bases not matched to a gene: 11.

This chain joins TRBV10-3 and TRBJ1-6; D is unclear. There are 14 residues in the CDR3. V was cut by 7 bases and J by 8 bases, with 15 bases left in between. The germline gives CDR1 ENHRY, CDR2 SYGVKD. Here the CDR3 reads CAIKIAGPDSPLHF. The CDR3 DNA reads TGTGCCATCAAGATAGCCGGCCCGGATTCACCCCTCCACTTT.

CDR3 in DNA: TGTGCCTGGAGAGACAGGGGCTATAGCAATCAGCCCCAGCATTTT. It translates to CAWRDRGYSNQPQHF. The chain joins TRBV30 to TRBJ1-5; 8 bases agree with TRBD1. The V and J ends lost 3 bases and 0 bases, in that order; junction bases with no gene match: 4. Looked up from germline, CDR1 is GTSNPN and CDR2 is SVGIG (reference sequence). CDR3 length: 15 residues.

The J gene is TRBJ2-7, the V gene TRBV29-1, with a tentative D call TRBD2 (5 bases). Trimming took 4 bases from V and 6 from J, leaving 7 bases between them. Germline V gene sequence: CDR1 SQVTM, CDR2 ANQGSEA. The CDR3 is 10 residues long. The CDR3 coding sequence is TGCAGCGTTGGAGGGTCCGAGCAGTACTTC. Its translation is CSVGGSEQYF.

CDR3 DNA: TGTGCCAGCAGCGTACCTAGCGGGGGGGGCCCAGATACGCAGTATTTT. Residues: CASSVPSGGGPDTQYF. The chain is built from TRBV9 and TRBJ2-3; 12 positions agree with TRBD2. The junction had 4 bases not matched to a gene; V was cut back by 1 base and J by 4 bases. The CDR3 extends over 16 amino acids. Germline CDR1 and CDR2: SGDLS and YYNGEE.

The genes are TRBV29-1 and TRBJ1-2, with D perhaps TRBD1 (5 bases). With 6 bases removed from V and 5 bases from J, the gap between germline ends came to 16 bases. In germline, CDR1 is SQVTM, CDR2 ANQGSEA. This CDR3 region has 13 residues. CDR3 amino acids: CSVATGDSYGYTF. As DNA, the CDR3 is TGCAGCGTCGCGACGGGGGATTCTTATGGCTACACCTTC.

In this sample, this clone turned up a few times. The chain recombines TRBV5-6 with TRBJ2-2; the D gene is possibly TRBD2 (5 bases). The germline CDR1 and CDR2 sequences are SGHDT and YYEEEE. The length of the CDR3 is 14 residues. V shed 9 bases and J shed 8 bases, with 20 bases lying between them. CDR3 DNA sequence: TGTGCCACCAAAGCGCCCAAATGGAGGGGGGAGCTGTTTTTT. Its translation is CATKAPKWRGELFF.

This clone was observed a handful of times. The chain's CDR3 is CASCPMTGPQETQYF. CDR3 nucleotides: TGTGCCAGCTGCCCCATGACAGGACCCCAAGAGACCCAGTACTTC. The V call is TRBV7-2, the J call TRBJ2-5, with a possible D match to TRBD1 (6 bases). The CDR3 consists of 15 residues. From germline, CDR1 is SGHTA and CDR2 FQGNSA. V was shortened by 8 bases and J by 1 base, with 17 bases between the two germline ends.

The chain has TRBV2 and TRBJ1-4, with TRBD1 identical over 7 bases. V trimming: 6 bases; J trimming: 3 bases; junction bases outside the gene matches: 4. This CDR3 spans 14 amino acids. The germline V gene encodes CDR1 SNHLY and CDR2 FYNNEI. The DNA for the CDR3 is TGTGCCAGCAGGAACAGGGGCCCTAATGAAAAACTGTTTTTT. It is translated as CASRNRGPNEKLFF.

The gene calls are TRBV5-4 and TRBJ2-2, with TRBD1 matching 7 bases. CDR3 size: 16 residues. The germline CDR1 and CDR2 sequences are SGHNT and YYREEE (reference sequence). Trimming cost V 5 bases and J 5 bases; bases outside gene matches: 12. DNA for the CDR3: TGTGCCAGCAGTTCTGGTGGGACAGACGGGACCGGGGAGCTGTTTTTT. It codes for CASSSGGTDGTGELFF.

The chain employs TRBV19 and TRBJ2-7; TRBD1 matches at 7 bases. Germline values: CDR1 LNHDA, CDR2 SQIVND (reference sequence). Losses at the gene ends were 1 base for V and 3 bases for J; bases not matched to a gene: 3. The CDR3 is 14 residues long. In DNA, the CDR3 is TGTGCCAGTAGTATAGGTCCAGGGGGCTACGAGCAGTACTTC. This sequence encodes CASSIGPGGYEQYF.

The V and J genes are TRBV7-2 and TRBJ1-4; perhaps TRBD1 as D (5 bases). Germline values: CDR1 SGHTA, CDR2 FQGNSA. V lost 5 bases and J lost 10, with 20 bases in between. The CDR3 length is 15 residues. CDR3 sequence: CASSREPGLRGKLFF. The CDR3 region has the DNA TGTGCCAGCAGCCGAGAGCCGGGACTCCGGGGAAAACTGTTTTTT.

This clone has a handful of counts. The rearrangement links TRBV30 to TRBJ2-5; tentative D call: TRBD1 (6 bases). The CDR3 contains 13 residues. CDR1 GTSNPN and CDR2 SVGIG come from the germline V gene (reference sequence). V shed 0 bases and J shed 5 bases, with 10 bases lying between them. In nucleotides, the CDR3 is TGTGCCTGGAGTGTTCTCAGGGGCGAGACCCAGTACTTC. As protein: CAWSVLRGETQYF.

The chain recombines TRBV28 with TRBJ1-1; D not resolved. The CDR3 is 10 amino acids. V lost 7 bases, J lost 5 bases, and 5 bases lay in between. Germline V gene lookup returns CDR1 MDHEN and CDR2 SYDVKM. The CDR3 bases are TGTGCCAGCACGGGAACTGAAGCTTTCTTT. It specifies CASTGTEAFF.

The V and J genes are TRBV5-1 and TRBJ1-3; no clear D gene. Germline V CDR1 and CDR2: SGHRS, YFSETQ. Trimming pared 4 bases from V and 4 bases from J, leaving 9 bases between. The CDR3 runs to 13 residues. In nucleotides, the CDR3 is TGCGCCAGCAGCGTGAGGTTAGGAAACACCATATATTTT. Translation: CASSVRLGNTIYF.